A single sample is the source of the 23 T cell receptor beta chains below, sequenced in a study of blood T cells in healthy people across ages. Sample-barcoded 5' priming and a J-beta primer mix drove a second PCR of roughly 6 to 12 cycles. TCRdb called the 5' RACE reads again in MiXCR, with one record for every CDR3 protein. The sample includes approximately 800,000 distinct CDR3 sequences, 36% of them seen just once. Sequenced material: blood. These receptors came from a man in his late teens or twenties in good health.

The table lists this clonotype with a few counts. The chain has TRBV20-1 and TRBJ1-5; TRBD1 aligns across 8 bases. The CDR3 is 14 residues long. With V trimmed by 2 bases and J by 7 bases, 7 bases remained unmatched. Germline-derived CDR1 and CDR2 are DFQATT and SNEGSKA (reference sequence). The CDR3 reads CSARSQGASQPQHF. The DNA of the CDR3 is TGCAGTGCTAGATCCCAGGGGGCGAGCCAGCCCCAGCATTTT.

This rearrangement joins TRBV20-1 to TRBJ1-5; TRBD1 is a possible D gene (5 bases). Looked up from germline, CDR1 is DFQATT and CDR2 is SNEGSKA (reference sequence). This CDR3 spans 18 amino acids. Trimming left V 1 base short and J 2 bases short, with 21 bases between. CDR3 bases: TGCAGTGCTAGAGGCATGGCGGGGGATGAAGTGGGCAATCAGCCCCAGCATTTT. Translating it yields CSARGMAGDEVGNQPQHF.

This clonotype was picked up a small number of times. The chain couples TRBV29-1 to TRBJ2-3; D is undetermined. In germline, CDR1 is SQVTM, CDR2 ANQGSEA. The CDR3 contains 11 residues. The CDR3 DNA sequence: TGCGCCGGCGCCAGCACAGATACGCAGTATTTT. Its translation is CAGASTDTQYF.

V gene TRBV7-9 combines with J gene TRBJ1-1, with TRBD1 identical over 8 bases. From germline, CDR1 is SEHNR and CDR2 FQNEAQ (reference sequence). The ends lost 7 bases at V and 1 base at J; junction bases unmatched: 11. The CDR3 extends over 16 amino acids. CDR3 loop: CASTSPGGQGNTEAFF. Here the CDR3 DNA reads TGTGCCAGCACCTCTCCGGGCGGACAGGGGAACACTGAAGCTTTCTTT. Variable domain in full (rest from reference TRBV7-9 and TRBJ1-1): DTGVSQNPRHKITKRGQNVTFRCDPISEHNRLYWYRQTLGQGPEFLTYFQNEAQLEKSRLLSDRFSAERPKGSFSTLEIQRTEQGDSAMYLCASTSPGGQGNTEAFFGQGTRLTVV.

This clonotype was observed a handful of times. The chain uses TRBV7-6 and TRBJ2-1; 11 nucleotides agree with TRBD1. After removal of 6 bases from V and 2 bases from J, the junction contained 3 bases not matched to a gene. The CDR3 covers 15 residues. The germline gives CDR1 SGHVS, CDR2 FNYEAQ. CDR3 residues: CASRQGQGAYNEQFF. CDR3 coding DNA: TGTGCCAGCAGGCAGGGACAGGGGGCCTACAATGAGCAGTTCTTC.

The CDR3 is CASRTMDRGGNQPQHF. The DNA for the CDR3 is TGTGCCAGCAGGACAATGGACAGGGGTGGCAATCAGCCCCAGCATTTT. This chain links TRBV2 with TRBJ1-5; 9 nucleotides agree with TRBD1. The germline V gene encodes CDR1 SNHLY and CDR2 FYNNEI. CDR3 size: 16 residues. V lost 6 bases, J lost 2 bases, and 8 bases stayed unmatched.

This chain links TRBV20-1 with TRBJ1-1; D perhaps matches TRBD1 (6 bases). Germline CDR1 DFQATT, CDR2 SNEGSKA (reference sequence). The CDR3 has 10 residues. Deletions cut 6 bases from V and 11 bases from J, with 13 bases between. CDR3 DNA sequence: TGCAGTGCCGGACAGCTGGAGGCTTTCTTT. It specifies CSAGQLEAFF.

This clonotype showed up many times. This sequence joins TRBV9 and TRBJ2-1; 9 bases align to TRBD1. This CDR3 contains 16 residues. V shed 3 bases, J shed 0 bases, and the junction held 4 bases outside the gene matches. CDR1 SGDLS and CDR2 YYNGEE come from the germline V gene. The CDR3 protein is CASSGGQGSSYNEQFF. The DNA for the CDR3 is TGTGCCAGCAGCGGTGGACAGGGGAGCTCCTACAATGAGCAGTTCTTC.

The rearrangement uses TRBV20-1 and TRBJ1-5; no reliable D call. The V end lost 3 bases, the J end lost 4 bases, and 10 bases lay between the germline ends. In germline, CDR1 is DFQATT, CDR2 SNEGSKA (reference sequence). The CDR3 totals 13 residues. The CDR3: CSASWQENQPQHF. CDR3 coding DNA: TGCAGTGCTAGTTGGCAGGAGAATCAGCCCCAGCATTTT.

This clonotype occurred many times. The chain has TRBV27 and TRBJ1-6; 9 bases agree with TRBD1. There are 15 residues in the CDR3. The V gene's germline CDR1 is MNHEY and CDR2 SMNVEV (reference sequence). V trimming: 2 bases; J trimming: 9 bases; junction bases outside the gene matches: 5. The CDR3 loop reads CASSLHGQGFSPLHF. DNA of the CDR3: TGTGCCAGCAGTTTACATGGACAGGGGTTTTCACCCCTCCACTTT.

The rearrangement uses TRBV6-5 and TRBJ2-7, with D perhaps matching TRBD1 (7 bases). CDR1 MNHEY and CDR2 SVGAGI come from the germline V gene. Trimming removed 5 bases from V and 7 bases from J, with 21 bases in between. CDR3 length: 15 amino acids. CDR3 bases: TGTGCCAGCAGTGTGTCAGGGGGACTGTACAATGAGCAGTACTTC. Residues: CASSVSGGLYNEQYF.

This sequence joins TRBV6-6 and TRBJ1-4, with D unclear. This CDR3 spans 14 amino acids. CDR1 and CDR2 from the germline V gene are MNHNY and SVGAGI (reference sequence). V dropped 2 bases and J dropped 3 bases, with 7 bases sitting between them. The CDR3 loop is CASSYGVANEKLFF. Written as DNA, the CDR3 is TGTGCCAGCAGTTACGGGGTCGCTAATGAAAAACTGTTTTTT.

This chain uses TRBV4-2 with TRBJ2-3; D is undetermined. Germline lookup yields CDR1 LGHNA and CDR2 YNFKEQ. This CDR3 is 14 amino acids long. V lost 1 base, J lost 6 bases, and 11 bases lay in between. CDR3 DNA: TGTGCCAGCAGCCAAGGCAACTCAGCGGATACGCAGTATTTT. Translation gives CASSQGNSADTQYF.

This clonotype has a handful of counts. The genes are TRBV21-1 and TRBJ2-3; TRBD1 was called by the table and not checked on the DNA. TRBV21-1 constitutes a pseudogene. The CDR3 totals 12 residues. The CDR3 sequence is CASSNEGDTQYF. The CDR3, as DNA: TGTGCCAGCAGCAATGAGGGGGATACGCAGTATTTT.

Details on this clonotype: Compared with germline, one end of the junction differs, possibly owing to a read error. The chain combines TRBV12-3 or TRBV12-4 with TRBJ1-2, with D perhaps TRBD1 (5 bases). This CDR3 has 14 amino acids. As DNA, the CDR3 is TGTGCCAACAGTTTTGGGGGGTGGGTCGGTGGCTACACCTTC. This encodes CANSFGGWVGGYTF.

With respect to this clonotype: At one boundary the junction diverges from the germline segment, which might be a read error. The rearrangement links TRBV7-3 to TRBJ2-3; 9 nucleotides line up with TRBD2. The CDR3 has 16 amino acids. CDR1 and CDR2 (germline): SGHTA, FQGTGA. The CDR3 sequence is CVSSLGGTSSRDTQYF. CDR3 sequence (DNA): TGTGTCAGCAGCTTAGGTGGGACTAGCTCTCGGGATACGCAGTATTTT.

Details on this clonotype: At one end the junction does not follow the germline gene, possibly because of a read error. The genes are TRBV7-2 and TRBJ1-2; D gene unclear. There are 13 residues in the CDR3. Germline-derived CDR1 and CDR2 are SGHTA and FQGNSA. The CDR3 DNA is TGTGCCAGCAGCTTAGAAGGTACCTATGACTACACCTTC. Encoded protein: CASSLEGTYDYTF. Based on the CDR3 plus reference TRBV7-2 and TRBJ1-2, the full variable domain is GAGVSQSPSNKVTEKGKDVELRCDPISGHTALYWYRQSLGQGLEFLIYFQGNSAPDKSGLPSDRFSAERTGGSVSTLTIQRTQQEDSAVYLCASSLEGTYDYTFGSGTRLTVV.

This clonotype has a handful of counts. The chain's CDR3 is CASTLIAGGANVLTF. CDR3 DNA sequence: TGTGCCAGCACCCTCATAGCGGGTGGGGCCAACGTCCTGACTTTC. The chain recombines TRBV7-2 with TRBJ2-6, with 7 bases that match TRBD2. V gave up 7 bases and J gave up 3 bases; unmatched junction bases: 6. Looked up from germline, CDR1 is SGHTA and CDR2 is FQGNSA. The CDR3 totals 15 residues.

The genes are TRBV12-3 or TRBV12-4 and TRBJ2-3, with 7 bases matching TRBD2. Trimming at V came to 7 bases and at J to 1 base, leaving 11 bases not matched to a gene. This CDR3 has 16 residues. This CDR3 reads CASTRGDRIGTDTQYF. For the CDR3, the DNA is TGTGCCAGCACCCGGGGGGACCGGATTGGCACAGATACGCAGTATTTT.

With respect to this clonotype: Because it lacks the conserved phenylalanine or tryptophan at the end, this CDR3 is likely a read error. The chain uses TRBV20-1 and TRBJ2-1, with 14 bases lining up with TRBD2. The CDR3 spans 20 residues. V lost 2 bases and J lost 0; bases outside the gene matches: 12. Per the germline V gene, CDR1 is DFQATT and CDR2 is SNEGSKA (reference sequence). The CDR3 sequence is CSARRTSGGLIYTSYNEQFL. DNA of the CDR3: TGCAGTGCTAGACGGACTAGCGGGGGGCTCATATACACCTCCTACAATGAGCAGTTCTTA.

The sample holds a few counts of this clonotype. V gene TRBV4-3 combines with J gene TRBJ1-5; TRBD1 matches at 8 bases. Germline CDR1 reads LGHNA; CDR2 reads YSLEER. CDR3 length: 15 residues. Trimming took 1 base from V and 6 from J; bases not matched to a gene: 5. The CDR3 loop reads CASSQARGQGQPQHF. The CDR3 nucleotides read TGCGCCAGCAGCCAAGCCAGGGGGCAAGGTCAGCCCCAGCATTTT.

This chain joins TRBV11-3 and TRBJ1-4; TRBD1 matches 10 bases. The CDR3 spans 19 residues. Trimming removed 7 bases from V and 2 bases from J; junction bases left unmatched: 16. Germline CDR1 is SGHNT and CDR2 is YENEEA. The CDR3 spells CASNPWDRGSHLTNEKLFF. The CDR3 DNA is TGTGCCAGCAACCCGTGGGACAGGGGTAGTCATTTGACTAATGAAAAACTGTTTTTT. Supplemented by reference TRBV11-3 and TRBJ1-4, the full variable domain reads EAGVVQSPRYKIIEKKQPVAFWCNPISGHNTLYWYLQNLGQGPELLIRYENEEAVDDSQLPKDRFSAERLKGVDSTLKIQPAELGDSAVYLCASNPWDRGSHLTNEKLFFGSGTQLSVL.

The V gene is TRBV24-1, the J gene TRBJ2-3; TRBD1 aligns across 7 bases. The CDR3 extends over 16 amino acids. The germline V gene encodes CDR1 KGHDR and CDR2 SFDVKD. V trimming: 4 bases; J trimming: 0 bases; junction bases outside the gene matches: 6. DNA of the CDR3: TGTGCCACCAGTGAAGGGACAGCAACTAGCACAGATACGCAGTATTTT. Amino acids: CATSEGTATSTDTQYF.